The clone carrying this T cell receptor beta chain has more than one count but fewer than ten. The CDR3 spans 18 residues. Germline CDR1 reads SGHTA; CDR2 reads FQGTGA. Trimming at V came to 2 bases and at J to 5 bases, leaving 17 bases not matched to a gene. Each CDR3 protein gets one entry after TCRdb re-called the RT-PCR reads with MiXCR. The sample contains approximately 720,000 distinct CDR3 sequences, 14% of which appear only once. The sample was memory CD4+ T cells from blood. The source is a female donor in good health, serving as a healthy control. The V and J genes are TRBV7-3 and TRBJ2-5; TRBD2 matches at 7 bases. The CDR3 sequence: CASSLRSGGRLSGETQYF. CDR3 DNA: TGTGCCAGCAGCTTACGGTCTGGCGGGAGACTTTCAGGGGAGACCCAGTACTTC.